This T cell receptor beta chain came from a study of response to subunit inactivated influenza vaccine. Study-wide results and caveats: New T cells are recruited in small numbers by each seasonal influenza vaccination, according to the authors' suggestion.

The germline V gene has CDR1 LGHNA and CDR2 YSLEER. Trimming removed 4 bases from V and 1 base from J, with 15 bases in between. The CDR3 is 16 residues long. One entry per CDR3 protein results from TCRdb running MiXCR on the RT-PCR reads. The sample includes some 600,000 distinct CDR3 sequences, approximately 14% seen only once; the top ten take approximately 7.6%. Comment on this clonotype: Its antigen is currently unknown.

V is TRBV4-3 and J is TRBJ2-3; D possibly corresponds to TRBD2 (6 bases). The material sequenced was PBMCs from blood, taken 14 days before vaccination. The clonotype comes from a man in his fifties or sixties who received an inactivated influenza vaccine. CDR3 sequence (DNA): TGCGCCAGCAGCCCAGACCGGGACTTAGGCACAGATACGCAGTATTTT. Translated: CASSPDRDLGTDTQYF.